These T cell receptor beta chains were read from a single sample in a study of blood T cell repertoires in COVID-19. The assay was immunoSEQ multiplex PCR, and TCRdb's table has in-frame clones only and misses some. This repertoire shows roughly 120,000 clones, roughly 90% found once; its top ten account for roughly 2%. Sequencing was carried out using peripheral blood. The receptors stem from a man in his fifties with COVID-19, enrolled during active disease. Both conserved end residues are part of each CDR3. D genes are given only for firm matches. Expanded clones are given a class, and other clones once, few, many or no size at all.

clone_size: -
j_call: TRBJ2-1
v_call: TRBV27
d_call: TRBD2
cdr3_nt: TGTGCCAGCAGCTATTCAGCGGGAGGCCACAATGAGCAGTTCTTC
cdr3_aa: CASSYSAGGHNEQFF

clone_size: -
j_call: TRBJ1-1
v_call: TRBV19
d_call: -
cdr3_nt: TGTGCCAGTAGGGCCCGGGGTAGGTGGGCTTTCTTT
cdr3_aa: CASRARGRWAFF

clone_size: few
j_call: TRBJ2-5
v_call: TRBV7-6
d_call: -
cdr3_nt: TGTGCCAGCAGCTCCACCGACAGGCAAGAGACCCAGTACTTC
cdr3_aa: CASSSTDRQETQYF

clone_size: -
j_call: TRBJ2-2
v_call: TRBV27
d_call: TRBD1
cdr3_nt: TGTGCCAGCAGTTTACGGACAGGGCCCGCGAACACCGGGGAGCTGTTTTTT
cdr3_aa: CASSLRTGPANTGELFF

clone_size: -
j_call: TRBJ1-2
v_call: TRBV6-5
d_call: -
cdr3_nt: TGTGCCAGCAGCCCGACATTTAACTATGGCTACACCTTC
cdr3_aa: CASSPTFNYGYTF

clone_size: -
j_call: TRBJ1-1
v_call: TRBV9
d_call: -
cdr3_nt: TGTGCCAGCACCCCGGAGGAGAGTAGGAACACTGAAGCTTTCTTT
cdr3_aa: CASTPEESRNTEAFF

clone_size: -
j_call: TRBJ2-7
v_call: TRBV3-1/TRBV3-2
d_call: -
cdr3_nt: TGTGCCAGCCGTTCTAGAACGTACGAGCAGTACTTC
cdr3_aa: CASRSRTYEQYF

clone_size: -
j_call: TRBJ2-1
v_call: TRBV2
d_call: TRBD1
cdr3_nt: TGTGCCAGCAGTACGGACAGGGTGGGGGAGCAGTTCTTC
cdr3_aa: CASSTDRVGEQFF

clone_size: -
j_call: TRBJ1-1
v_call: TRBV30
d_call: -
cdr3_nt: TGTGCCTGGAGTCAGGAGAACACTGAAGCTTTCTTT
cdr3_aa: CAWSQENTEAFF

clone_size: -
j_call: TRBJ2-2
v_call: TRBV18
d_call: TRBD2
cdr3_nt: TGTGCCAGCTCACCTTCAGCGGGATCGAACACCGGGGAGCTGTTTTTT
cdr3_aa: CASSPSAGSNTGELFF

clone_size: -
j_call: TRBJ1-2
v_call: TRBV6-6
d_call: -
cdr3_nt: TGTGCCAGCAGTCTTACAGACTATGGCTACACCTTC
cdr3_aa: CASSLTDYGYTF

clone_size: -
j_call: TRBJ1-5
v_call: TRBV6-5
d_call: -
cdr3_nt: TGTGCCAGCAATACAGGGCTGGTGCAGCCCCAGCATTTT
cdr3_aa: CASNTGLVQPQHF

clone_size: -
j_call: TRBJ1-1
v_call: TRBV7-9
d_call: TRBD1
cdr3_nt: TGTGCCAGCAGCCCGATGGGACAGCTGAACACTGAAGCTTTCTTT
cdr3_aa: CASSPMGQLNTEAFF

clone_size: -
j_call: TRBJ2-1
v_call: TRBV18
d_call: -
cdr3_nt: TGTGCCAGCTCACCACTTTACAGGGAGGGCAATGAGCAGTTCTTC
cdr3_aa: CASSPLYREGNEQFF

clone_size: -
j_call: TRBJ2-3
v_call: TRBV7-8
d_call: TRBD2
cdr3_nt: TGTGCCAGCAGCCGGCTAGCGGGAGTCCCAGATACGCAGTATTTT
cdr3_aa: CASSRLAGVPDTQYF

clone_size: once
j_call: TRBJ2-3
v_call: TRBV28
d_call: TRBD2
cdr3_nt: TGTGCCAGCAACGGACTAGCTAACACAGATACGCAGTATTTT
cdr3_aa: CASNGLANTDTQYF

clone_size: -
j_call: TRBJ1-1
v_call: TRBV5-4
d_call: -
cdr3_nt: TGTGCCAGCAGCGAACAGGGACTGAACACTGAAGCTTTCTTT
cdr3_aa: CASSEQGLNTEAFF

clone_size: -
j_call: TRBJ1-2
v_call: TRBV2
d_call: -
cdr3_nt: TGTGCCAGCAGTGAAAATGCCTACGGTAGGAGCTATGGCTACACCTTC
cdr3_aa: CASSENAYGRSYGYTF

clone_size: -
j_call: TRBJ2-2
v_call: TRBV19
d_call: -
cdr3_nt: TGTGCCAGTAGTAGAACGTCAACCGAGAAGACCGGGGAGCTGTTTTTT
cdr3_aa: CASSRTSTEKTGELFF

clone_size: -
j_call: TRBJ2-1
v_call: TRBV4-1
d_call: TRBD2
cdr3_nt: TGCGCCAGCAGCTACGGACTAGCGGGGCAATACAATGAGCAGTTCTTC
cdr3_aa: CASSYGLAGQYNEQFF